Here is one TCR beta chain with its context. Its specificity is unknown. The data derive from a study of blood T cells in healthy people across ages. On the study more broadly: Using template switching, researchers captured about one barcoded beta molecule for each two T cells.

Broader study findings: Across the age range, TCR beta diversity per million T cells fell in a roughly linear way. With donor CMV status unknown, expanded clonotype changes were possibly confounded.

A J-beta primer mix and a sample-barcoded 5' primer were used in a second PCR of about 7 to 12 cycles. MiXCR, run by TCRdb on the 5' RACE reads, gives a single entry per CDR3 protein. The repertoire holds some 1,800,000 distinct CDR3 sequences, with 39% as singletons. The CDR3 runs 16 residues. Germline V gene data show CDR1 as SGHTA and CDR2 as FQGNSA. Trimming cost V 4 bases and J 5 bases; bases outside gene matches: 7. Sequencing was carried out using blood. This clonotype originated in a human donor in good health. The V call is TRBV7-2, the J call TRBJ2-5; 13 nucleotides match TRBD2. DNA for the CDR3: TGTGCCAGCAGCTACGGGACTAGCGGGGCGGGCGAGACCCAGTACTTC. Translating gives CASSYGTSGAGETQYF. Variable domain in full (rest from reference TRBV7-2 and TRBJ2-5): GAGVSQSPSNKVTEKGKDVELRCDPISGHTALYWYRQSLGQGLEFLIYFQGNSAPDKSGLPSDRFSAERTGGSVSTLTIQRTQQEDSAVYLCASSYGTSGAGETQYFGPGTRLLVL.